These T cell receptor beta chains were read from a single sample in a study of blood T cell repertoires in COVID-19. Clones were read by immunoSEQ multiplex PCR, and TCRdb kept only the in-frame ones, dropping some. The sample shows about 130,000 clones, approximately 82% of them seen only once. Sequenced material: peripheral blood. The source of these receptors is a man aged 60 to 69 who had recovered from COVID-19. Each CDR3 is given with its conserved first and last residue. The order of the fields is V gene, J gene, clone size, CDR3 protein. Only some rows state a clone size, as once, few, many or a class for expanded clones.

TRBV7-8,TRBJ1-2,once,CASSTGGGWYGYTF
TRBV6-5,TRBJ2-2,NA,CASSYWGQGNTGELFF
TRBV11-2,TRBJ2-1,NA,CASSLDPGGDNEQFF
TRBV19,TRBJ2-5,NA,CASSMGGIQETQYF
TRBV7-2,TRBJ2-1,NA,CASSLGQAFGEQFF
TRBV12-3/TRBV12-4,TRBJ1-6,NA,CASNDRVNSPLHF
TRBV19,TRBJ1-5,NA,CASTRDSSYQPQHF
TRBV5-1,TRBJ1-5,NA,CASSAGTNSNQPQHF
TRBV5-1,TRBJ1-2,NA,CASSLARREDGYTF
TRBV7-3,TRBJ2-7,few,CASSPGRGEQYF
TRBV3-1/TRBV3-2,TRBJ2-1,NA,CASSKRKGGRDTNEQFF
TRBV6-5,TRBJ1-5,few,CASRGGGHNQPQHF
TRBV14,TRBJ1-6,NA,CASSQERTRRPLHF
TRBV6-1,TRBJ2-2,NA,CASSEVTSGNTGELFF
TRBV2,TRBJ1-6,NA,CASTGENSPLHF
TRBV28,TRBJ1-1,NA,CASSFHHRDTEAFF
TRBV7-3,TRBJ2-1,NA,CASSPTGTSSYNEQFF
TRBV20-1,TRBJ2-3,few,CSAFRGRTQYF
TRBV11-3,TRBJ2-2,NA,CASSPGHLNTGELFF
TRBV5-4,TRBJ2-5,NA,CASSLGQGAGETQYF
TRBV14,TRBJ1-5,NA,CASSPYRGRNQPQHF
TRBV7-2,TRBJ2-1,NA,CASTIVQGASEQFF
TRBV4-2,TRBJ1-3,NA,CASSATSLVSGNTIYF
TRBV7-9,TRBJ1-2,few,CASSRGGGYTF
TRBV18,TRBJ2-7,once,CASSPAGSPYEQYF
TRBV2,TRBJ2-1,NA,CASSPGGGGYNEQFF
TRBV7-2,TRBJ2-7,once,CASSLGTYTSYEQYF
TRBV18,TRBJ1-1,NA,CASSSTAPETEAFF
TRBV6-1,TRBJ2-5,few,CASSEAAGTSGETQYF
TRBV30,TRBJ2-5,NA,CAWSVRYGGRIQETQYF
TRBV4-3,TRBJ2-1,once,CASSQRTSGSRNEQFF
TRBV6-4,TRBJ2-1,NA,CASRTGLAVSYNEQFF
TRBV4-3,TRBJ2-7,many,CASSSDRFFEQYF
TRBV28,TRBJ2-7,NA,CASSLGLAVRYEQYF
TRBV28,TRBJ1-5,NA,CASSLTGTGGIVGNQPQHF
TRBV15,TRBJ2-2,NA,CATSTRRQGSGGELFF
TRBV28,TRBJ1-2,NA,CASSRLTGVEGYTF